The clone carrying this TCR beta chain was seen ten or more times. The target antigen is unknown. This sample is drawn from a study of T-cell memory formation after mild COVID-19. Study findings and constraints: Among CD4+ contracting clones, most were CM and EM, and CD8+ ones EMRA.

The CDR3 has 15 residues. V lost 4 bases and J lost 4; bases outside the gene matches: 6. Germline V lookup: CDR1 MNHNY, CDR2 SVGAGI (reference sequence). One entry per CDR3 protein results from TCRdb running MiXCR on the 5' RACE reads. The profile covers some 300,000 distinct CDR3 sequences, with around 20% appearing a single time and approximately 22% taken by the ten largest. The chain combines TRBV6-6 with TRBJ2-1; 8 bases line up with TRBD1. The sample comprised PBMCs or a T cell subset sorted from them (not recorded which). The receptor's source is a man in his late teens or twenties who had mild COVID-19 (a few samples of this study predate the infection). Cell type and time point are not known. CDR3 in DNA: TGTGCCAGCAGTTCTGGGACAGGCGGGTACAATGAGCAGTTCTTC. This encodes CASSSGTGGYNEQFF.